The rows below give T cell receptor beta chains drawn from one sample of a study of blood T cell repertoires in COVID-19. Using immunoSEQ multiplex PCR, the repertoire was profiled, and TCRdb retains in-frame clones only, with some absent. The repertoire holds roughly 60,000 clones, with about 81% as singletons. The source material was peripheral blood. The source is a man at least 80 years old with acute or convalescent COVID-19. CDR3s include the opening cysteine and the closing phenylalanine or tryptophan. D genes are given only for firm matches. A row's size may be missing; if present it is once, few, many or a size class.

abundance	d_gene	v_gene	j_gene	CDR3nt	CDR3aa
-	-	TRBV2	TRBJ1-1	TGTGCCAGCAAGAGACAGATGAACACTGAAGCTTTCTTT	CASKRQMNTEAFF
-	TRBD1	TRBV3-1/TRBV3-2	TRBJ1-2	TGTGCCAGCAGCCTGCGGACAGGGGGCTACACCTTC	CASSLRTGGYTF
-	-	TRBV3-1/TRBV3-2	TRBJ1-6	TGTGCCAGCAGCCAAGAGGGGGCTAATTCACCCCTCCACTTT	CASSQEGANSPLHF
-	-	TRBV12-5	TRBJ1-1	TGTGCTAGTACGCTAGCCCGTAACACTGAAGCTTTCTTT	CASTLARNTEAFF
once	-	TRBV5-1	TRBJ1-1	TGCGCCAGCAGCTTGGAAAGGGGAAGGAACACTGAAGCTTTCTTT	CASSLERGRNTEAFF
-	TRBD1	TRBV12-5	TRBJ2-2	TGTGCTAGTGGTTCCGGACAGGGAAACACCGGGGAGCTGTTTTTT	CASGSGQGNTGELFF
-	TRBD1	TRBV5-1	TRBJ2-2	TGCGCCAGCAGCTTGACCGGGACAGCGAACACCGGGGAGCTGTTTTTT	CASSLTGTANTGELFF
-	-	TRBV2	TRBJ2-2	TGTGCCAGCACGAGACAGAACACCGGGGAGCTGTTTTTT	CASTRQNTGELFF
-	TRBD1	TRBV19	TRBJ2-1	TGTGCCAGTAGTAAGGGGTGGGGACAGTACAATGAGCAGTTCTTC	CASSKGWGQYNEQFF
few	-	TRBV6-5	TRBJ1-5	TGTGCCAGCAGGACGTACCGAGGGCCCCAGCATTTT	CASRTYRGPQHF
once	-	TRBV2	TRBJ1-1	TGTGCCAGCAGTGAAGCCCCCAGATGGGGGGAGAACACTGAAGCTTTCTTT	CASSEAPRWGENTEAFF
-	TRBD2	TRBV9	TRBJ2-5	TGTGCCAGCAGCTACCCGGGGAGGGGAGAGACCCAGTACTTC	CASSYPGRGETQYF
-	TRBD1	TRBV6-5	TRBJ2-7	TGTGCCAGCAACCGACAGGGGGCATCCTACGAGCAGTACTTC	CASNRQGASYEQYF
many	-	TRBV5-1	TRBJ1-1	TGCGCCAGCAGCTTGGTAGCAGAGATGAACACTGAAGCTTTCTTT	CASSLVAEMNTEAFF
-	TRBD1	TRBV9	TRBJ2-2	TGTGCCAGCAGCGTGGGACAGGGGGCCGCCGGGGAGCTGTTTTTT	CASSVGQGAAGELFF
-	-	TRBV14	TRBJ2-7	TGTGCCAGCAGCCCCCCCCCGGACACCAACTCCTACGAGCAGTACTTC	CASSPPPDTNSYEQYF
-	-	TRBV12-5	TRBJ1-2	TGTGCTAGTGGAACAGACAGATTCTATGGCTACACCTTC	CASGTDRFYGYTF
-	TRBD1	TRBV14	TRBJ1-2	TGTGCCAGCAGCCACCAGGGACAGGGGATTCAAGATGGCTACACCTTC	CASSHQGQGIQDGYTF
-	TRBD1	TRBV6-6	TRBJ2-6	TGTGCCAGCAGTCTCCTCCGGGACAGGGGGAGCTCTGGGGCCAACGTCCTGACTTTC	CASSLLRDRGSSGANVLTF
-	-	TRBV25-1	TRBJ1-2	TGTGCCAGCAGTATCCAGGGGATCTATGGCTACACCTTC	CASSIQGIYGYTF
many	-	TRBV2	TRBJ1-2	TGTGCCAGCAGTGGGCAGGGGTTTGGCTACACCTTC	CASSGQGFGYTF
-	TRBD1	TRBV6-5	TRBJ1-6	TGTGCCAGCAGCTCACAGGGGTATTCACCCCTCCACTTT	CASSSQGYSPLHF
-	TRBD1	TRBV5-4	TRBJ1-2	TGTGCCAGCAGCTTTGACAGGGGGCGCGTTCCCTCCTACACCTTC	CASSFDRGRVPSYTF
-	TRBD2	TRBV11-2	TRBJ2-5	TGTGCCAGCAGCGCTAACAGACTAGCTTCTCGAGAGACCCAGTACTTC	CASSANRLASRETQYF
-	TRBD2	TRBV4-2	TRBJ2-1	TGTGCCAGCAGCACACGGGAGGTAGCGGGCGATGAGCAGTTCTTC	CASSTREVAGDEQFF
-	-	TRBV3-1/TRBV3-2	TRBJ2-5	TGTGCCAGCAGCTCGACCGGGACAACACGAGAGACCCAGTACTTC	CASSSTGTTRETQYF
-	-	TRBV19	TRBJ2-3	TGTGCCAGTAGTATAGACGGGGGAGGCACAGATACGCAGTATTTT	CASSIDGGGTDTQYF
once	-	TRBV5-1	TRBJ2-3	TGCGCCAGCAGCTTCCACACAGATACGCAGTATTTT	CASSFHTDTQYF
-	TRBD1	TRBV24-1	TRBJ1-6	TGTGCCACCAGTGATTTTCTCTGCCCGGGACAGGGCTCTAGCTCCTATAATTCACCCCTCCACTTT	CATSDFLCPGQGSSSYNSPLHF
-	-	TRBV4-1	TRBJ1-1	TGCGCCAGCAGCCAAGACGACCCGGGTCGTACTGAAGCTTTCTTT	CASSQDDPGRTEAFF
few	TRBD2	TRBV2	TRBJ2-7	TGTGCCAGCAGTGAAATGGGACTAGGGGCCTACGAGCAGTACTTC	CASSEMGLGAYEQYF
-	-	TRBV6-5	TRBJ2-5	TGTGCCAGCAGTTCTAGGAAGGAGACCCAGTACTTC	CASSSRKETQYF
-	-	TRBV19	TRBJ2-3	TGTGCCAGTAGGCCGCAGGGAAACACAGATACGCAGTATTTT	CASRPQGNTDTQYF
-	TRBD1	TRBV5-4	TRBJ2-1	TGTGCCAGCAGCTTGGGAGGGGGCGTCGTGGATGAGCAGTTCTTC	CASSLGGGVVDEQFF
-	TRBD2	TRBV5-1	TRBJ2-1	TGCGCCAGCAGCTTGAGGGTAGCGGGGGCCTCCTACAATGAGCAGTTCTTC	CASSLRVAGASYNEQFF
many	-	TRBV2	TRBJ1-3	TGTGCCAGGGGGACACTTTTTTCTGGAAACACCATATATTTT	CARGTLFSGNTIYF
once	TRBD1	TRBV3-1/TRBV3-2	TRBJ2-7	TGTGCCAGCAGCCCGGGACAGGGCCCCGGTCGCTACGAGCAGTACTTC	CASSPGQGPGRYEQYF
-	-	TRBV5-4	TRBJ1-1	TGTGCCAGCAGCTCGCCGGGGAAGAATTATGAAGCTTTCTTT	CASSSPGKNYEAFF
-	-	TRBV3-1/TRBV3-2	TRBJ2-3	TGTGCCAGCAGCCAAGACGGTAGTTTGCAGTATTTT	CASSQDGSLQYF
few	-	TRBV4-2	TRBJ2-2	TGTGCCAGCAGCCAAGATCCGCCGGGACATCCAACCGGGGAGCTGTTTTTT	CASSQDPPGHPTGELFF
-	TRBD2	TRBV2	TRBJ2-5	TGTGCCAGCAACATCCTTGGACTAGCGGGGGCGGGTGGAGAGACCCAGTACTTC	CASNILGLAGAGGETQYF
-	-	TRBV18	TRBJ2-2	TGTGCCAGCTCACCAGGGTGGGCCACCGGGGAGCTGTTTTTT	CASSPGWATGELFF
-	-	TRBV2	TRBJ2-1	TGTGCCAGCAGGCTTCAGGGCAATGAGCAGTTCTTC	CASRLQGNEQFF
once	-	TRBV7-2	TRBJ1-4	TGTGCCAGCAGCTTAGCCTCTACAGGGAAGGGTGAAAAACTGTTTTTT	CASSLASTGKGEKLFF
-	TRBD2	TRBV6-5	TRBJ2-5	TGTGCCAGCAGTTACCAGGGACTAGTGTTGGAGACCCAGTACTTC	CASSYQGLVLETQYF
-	TRBD2	TRBV9	TRBJ2-3	TGTGCCAGCAGCGAGACCACTAGCGGGGGGGCAGATACGCAGTATTTT	CASSETTSGGADTQYF
few	TRBD1	TRBV19	TRBJ1-3	TGTGCCAGTAGACACAGGGGGCCCGACTCTGGAAACACCATATATTTT	CASRHRGPDSGNTIYF
-	TRBD1	TRBV5-4	TRBJ1-1	TGTGCCAGCAGCTTGGCCCGGGGGACAGGGAGGGACACTGAAGCTTTCTTT	CASSLARGTGRDTEAFF